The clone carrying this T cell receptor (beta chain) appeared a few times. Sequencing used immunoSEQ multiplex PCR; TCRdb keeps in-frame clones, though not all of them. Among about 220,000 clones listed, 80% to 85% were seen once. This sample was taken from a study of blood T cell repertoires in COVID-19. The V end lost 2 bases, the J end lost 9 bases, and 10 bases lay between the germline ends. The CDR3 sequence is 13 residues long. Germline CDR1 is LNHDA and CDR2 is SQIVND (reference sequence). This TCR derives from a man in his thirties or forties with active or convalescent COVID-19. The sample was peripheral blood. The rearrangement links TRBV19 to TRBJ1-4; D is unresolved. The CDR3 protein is CASSISGRQKLFF. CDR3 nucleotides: TGTGCCAGTAGTATAAGTGGGCGCCAAAAACTGTTTTTT.